The 2 T cell receptor beta chains below were found in one sample sequenced in a study of blood T cell repertoires in COVID-19. Some clones are missing from TCRdb's copy, which holds only in-frame ones; the method was immunoSEQ multiplex PCR. The data contain 63,000 or so clones, 88% of them singletons. Sequenced sample: peripheral blood. The receptors originated from a human donor in a cohort sampled during active COVID-19.

The CDR3 reads CASSFGTGALNTEAFF. CDR3 coding DNA: TGTGCCAGCTCATTTGGGACAGGGGCCCTGAACACTGAAGCTTTCTTT. The chain employs TRBV18 and TRBJ1-1; 10 nucleotides line up with TRBD1. The trim removed 5 bases at V and 0 bases at J, leaving 6 bases unmatched. Germline V CDR1 and CDR2: KGHSH, LQKENI. CDR3 length equals 16 residues.

Note on this clone: The junction differs from germline at one of its ends, possibly a read error. The chain has TRBV5-6 and TRBJ1-2, with D maybe TRBD1 (6 bases). Germline V lookup: CDR1 SGHDT, CDR2 YYEEEE. This CDR3 is 14 amino acids long. CDR3 DNA: TGTGCCAGCAGCTCCTGGGACACCGACTATCGCTACACCTTC. It codes for CASSSWDTDYRYTF.